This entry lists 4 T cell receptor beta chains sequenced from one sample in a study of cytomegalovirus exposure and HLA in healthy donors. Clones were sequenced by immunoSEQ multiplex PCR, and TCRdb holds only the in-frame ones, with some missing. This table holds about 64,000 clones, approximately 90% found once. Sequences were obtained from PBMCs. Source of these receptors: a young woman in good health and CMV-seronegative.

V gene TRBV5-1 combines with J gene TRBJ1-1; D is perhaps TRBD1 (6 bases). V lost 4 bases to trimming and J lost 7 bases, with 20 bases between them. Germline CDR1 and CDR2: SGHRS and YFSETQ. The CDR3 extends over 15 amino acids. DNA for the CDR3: TGCGCCAGCAGCGCCTCGACAGGAAGCTACATTGAAGCTTTCTTT. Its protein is CASSASTGSYIEAFF.

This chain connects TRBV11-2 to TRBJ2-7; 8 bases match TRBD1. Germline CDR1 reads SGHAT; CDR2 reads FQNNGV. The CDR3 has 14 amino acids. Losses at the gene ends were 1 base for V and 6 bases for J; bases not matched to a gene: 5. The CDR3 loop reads CASSLVDRGGEQYF. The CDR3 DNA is TGTGCCAGCAGCTTAGTAGACAGGGGAGGCGAGCAGTACTTC.

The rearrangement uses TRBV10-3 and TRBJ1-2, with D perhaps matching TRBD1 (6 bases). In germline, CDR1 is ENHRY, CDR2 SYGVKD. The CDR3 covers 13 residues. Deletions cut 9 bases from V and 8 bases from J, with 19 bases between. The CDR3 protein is CAILPGTGKGYTF. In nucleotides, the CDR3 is TGTGCCATTCTACCCGGAACAGGGAAGGGCTACACCTTC.

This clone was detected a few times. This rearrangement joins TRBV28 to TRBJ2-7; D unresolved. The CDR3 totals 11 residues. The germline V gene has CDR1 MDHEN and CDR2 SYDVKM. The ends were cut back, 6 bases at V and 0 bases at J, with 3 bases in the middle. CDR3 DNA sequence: TGTGCCAGCAGGAGCTCCTACGAGCAGTACTTC. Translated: CASRSSYEQYF.